The rows below give T cell receptor beta chains drawn from one sample of a study of blood T cell repertoires in COVID-19. Only in-frame clones appear in the TCRdb table, and some are missing; sequencing was by immunoSEQ multiplex PCR. The sample consists of approximately 250,000 clones, less than 90% of them appearing once. The specimen sequenced was peripheral blood. All receptors come from a man between 60 and 75 years old who had recovered from COVID-19. Both conserved end residues are trimmed from each CDR3. Each record gives: V gene, CDR3 length, J gene, CDR3 protein.

TRBV3-1/TRBV3-2,13,TRBJ2-1,ASSHDRGSNNEQF
TRBV30,13,TRBJ2-2,AWMRASGRFGELF
TRBV6-5,13,TRBJ1-6,ASRVGTGDASPLH
TRBV6-1,13,TRBJ1-2,ASSERQGALSGYT
TRBV5-1,12,TRBJ2-3,ASSSGLATDTQY
TRBV2,12,TRBJ2-2,ASRTSPDTGELF
TRBV24-1,13,TRBJ1-2,ATSDQTGENYGYT
TRBV10-3,11,TRBJ1-5,AIGRGSGQPQH
TRBV2,15,TRBJ1-6,ASSRQGMVSYNSPLH
TRBV6-5,12,TRBJ1-5,ASSPGVGNQPQH
TRBV7-2,13,TRBJ1-3,ASSLVGTLGNTIY
TRBV18,14,TRBJ2-6,ASSPQQGAGANVLT
TRBV6-1,12,TRBJ2-4,ASSESSFGNIQY
TRBV6-5,13,TRBJ1-1,ASSYSSTGGTEAF
TRBV29-1,10,TRBJ2-1,SVTDNRYEQF
TRBV4-1,11,TRBJ1-1,ASSQDMRTEAF
TRBV6-2/TRBV6-3,14,TRBJ2-7,ASSYATREWSYEQY
TRBV7-2,15,TRBJ1-3,ASSSRTGGFSGNTIY
TRBV7-9,10,TRBJ2-2,ASSFGRGELF
TRBV14,13,TRBJ1-1,ASSQIWVTETEAF
TRBV7-9,16,TRBJ1-1,ASSLAGLRTGVNTEAF
TRBV30,10,TRBJ2-7,AWSGATYEQY
TRBV2,13,TRBJ2-6,ASSDWSAGANVLT
TRBV4-2,15,TRBJ2-7,ASSQGLAGGPRDEQY
TRBV5-1,12,TRBJ1-5,ASSLVGGNQPQH
TRBV6-6,12,TRBJ2-2,ASSYSLDTGELF
TRBV12-5,15,TRBJ2-1,ASGFAPGQSSYNEQF
TRBV2,10,TRBJ1-2,ASSIGQEVAA
TRBV28,14,TRBJ1-5,ASSVPKGQGGQPQH
TRBV5-1,14,TRBJ1-2,ASSPRQGAASDGYT
TRBV28,12,TRBJ2-5,ASSRVQGRETQY
TRBV7-9,11,TRBJ1-2,ASSLQGAGGYT
TRBV18,13,TRBJ1-4,ASSSDRGREEKLF
TRBV7-2,12,TRBJ1-3,ASKQGRAGNTIY
TRBV27,12,TRBJ2-7,ASRVLGGSYEQY
TRBV6-5,13,TRBJ1-3,ASSLGGQSGNTIY